A selection of T cell receptor beta chains follows, all from one sample in a study of cytomegalovirus exposure and HLA in healthy donors. Generated by immunoSEQ multiplex PCR, the TCRdb table keeps only in-frame clones and is missing some. The sample consists of 85,000 to 100,000 clones, approximately 72% of them appearing once. The material sequenced was PBMCs. Receptor source: a man aged 40-49 years in good health and CMV-seropositive. Both conserved end residues are part of each CDR3. The order of the fields is clone size, D gene, J gene, V gene, CDR3 protein, CDR3 DNA. D genes are given only for firm matches. Not every row has a clone size; where given, it reads once, few, many or a size class.

>-|-|TRBJ2-7|TRBV6-5
CASSYSEGLGNYEQYF
TGTGCCAGCAGTTACTCGGAGGGCCTTGGCAACTACGAGCAGTACTTC
>-|-|TRBJ1-2|TRBV10-3
CAISDSGDYYGYTF
TGTGCCATCAGTGACTCGGGAGACTACTATGGCTACACCTTC
>-|-|TRBJ2-5|TRBV18
CASSPVEGVETQYF
TGTGCCAGCTCACCAGTGGAAGGGGTGGAGACCCAGTACTTC
>once|TRBD2|TRBJ2-5|TRBV7-2
CASSLGGLAGGLKTQYF
TGTGCCAGCAGCTTAGGGGGACTAGCGGGGGGACTGAAGACCCAGTACTTC
>-|-|TRBJ1-1|TRBV19
CATYRWGTEAFF
TGTGCCACCTACAGGTGGGGAACTGAAGCTTTCTTT
>-|TRBD1|TRBJ1-5|TRBV18
CASSPETGTQPQHF
TGTGCCAGCTCACCAGAGACAGGGACCCAGCCCCAGCATTTT
>-|-|TRBJ1-4|TRBV6-5
CASSFYAGTNEKLFF
TGTGCCAGCAGTTTCTATGCAGGGACTAATGAAAAACTGTTTTTT
>-|-|TRBJ1-2|TRBV2
CASSEGQGTGYTF
TGTGCCAGCAGTGAGGGGCAGGGCACTGGCTACACCTTC
>-|TRBD2|TRBJ2-7|TRBV27
CASSLLGGTSGGAYSYEQYF
TGTGCCAGCAGTTTACTCGGCGGGACTAGCGGGGGGGCTTATTCCTACGAGCAGTACTTC
>-|TRBD2|TRBJ2-3|TRBV6-1
CASSVELAGGNTQYF
TGTGCCAGCAGTGTAGAGCTAGCGGGGGGGAATACGCAGTATTTT
>-|TRBD1|TRBJ2-7|TRBV10-1
CASSERQGAGEQYF
TGCGCCAGCAGTGAGCGACAGGGGGCTGGCGAGCAGTACTTC
>-|TRBD1|TRBJ2-3|TRBV5-8
CASGTQGGTDTQYF
TGTGCCAGCGGGACGCAGGGGGGCACAGATACGCAGTATTTT
>-|TRBD2|TRBJ2-1|TRBV5-1
CASSLGTSDFDEQFF
TGCGCCAGCAGCTTGGGGACTAGTGACTTCGATGAGCAGTTCTTC
>-|TRBD2|TRBJ2-3|TRBV7-2
CASSPSSGKNTQYF
TGTGCCAGCAGCCCCTCTAGCGGGAAAAATACGCAGTATTTT
>-|TRBD2|TRBJ2-3|TRBV4-1
CASSQDGTSGDTQYF
TGCGCCAGCAGCCAAGACGGGACTAGCGGGGATACGCAGTATTTT
>few|-|TRBJ1-1|TRBV7-3
CASSLRLNTEAFF
TGTGCTAGCAGCTTAAGGCTGAACACTGAAGCTTTCTTT
>-|-|TRBJ2-1|TRBV5-4
CASSCSLGGGKYNEQFF
TGTGCCAGCAGCTGCAGCTTGGGAGGCGGTAAGTACAATGAGCAGTTCTTC
>-|TRBD1|TRBJ1-6|TRBV6-1
CASSEQLIGTGSTPLHF
TGTGCCAGCAGTGAACAGTTGATTGGGACAGGGTCAACACCCCTCCACTTT
>once|TRBD1|TRBJ2-7|TRBV6-1
CASRRGQVSYEQYF
TGTGCTTCTCGCCGGGGACAGGTGTCCTACGAGCAGTACTTC
>-|-|TRBJ2-2|TRBV11-2
CASSLFSWRREHTGELFF
TGTGCCAGCAGCTTATTTTCCTGGCGACGGGAACACACCGGGGAGCTGTTTTTT
>-|-|TRBJ2-2|TRBV2
CASSPIVSGELFF
TGTGCCAGCAGCCCCATAGTTAGCGGGGAGCTGTTTTTT
>few|TRBD1|TRBJ1-2|TRBV10-1
CASSADRGSNGYTF
TGCGCCAGCAGTGCGGACAGGGGATCCAATGGCTACACCTTC
>-|TRBD2|TRBJ2-7|TRBV29-1
CSVRGGTSGEYYEQYF
TGCAGCGTGCGCGGTGGGACTAGCGGGGAATATTACGAGCAGTACTTC
>-|-|TRBJ2-7|TRBV19
CASSIVDAGSYEQYF
TGTGCCAGTAGTATTGTTGACGCGGGGTCCTACGAGCAGTACTTC
>-|TRBD1|TRBJ1-1|TRBV29-1
CSVGGTGLGTEAFF
TGCAGCGTTGGTGGGACAGGACTAGGCACTGAAGCTTTCTTT
>-|TRBD1|TRBJ2-1|TRBV5-1
CASSVRQGGDNEQFF
TGCGCCAGCAGCGTAAGACAGGGGGGCGACAATGAGCAGTTCTTC
>-|-|TRBJ1-4|TRBV5-4
CASSLDSATNEKLFF
TGTGCCAGCAGCTTGGATTCGGCAACTAATGAAAAACTGTTTTTT
>-|-|TRBJ2-2|TRBV7-9
CASSPSRWYENTGELFF
TGTGCCAGCAGCCCCTCTAGGTGGTATGAGAACACCGGGGAGCTGTTTTTT
>-|TRBD1|TRBJ2-5|TRBV9
CASSEGDRGGETQYF
TGTGCCAGCAGCGAGGGGGACAGGGGTGGAGAGACCCAGTACTTC
>-|-|TRBJ1-1|TRBV5-1
CASSGGSTNTEAFF
TGCGCCAGCAGTGGGGGGTCCACGAACACTGAAGCTTTCTTT
>once|TRBD1|TRBJ1-1|TRBV7-9
CASSLRTGTTEAFF
TGTGCCAGCAGCCTCCGGACAGGTACCACTGAAGCTTTCTTT
>-|TRBD1|TRBJ1-4|TRBV5-6
CASSLGPKPGQDNEKLFF
TGTGCCAGCAGCTTGGGTCCCAAGCCGGGACAGGATAATGAAAAACTGTTTTTT
>-|TRBD2|TRBJ2-7|TRBV9
CASSVGSGTSGYYEQYF
TGTGCCAGCAGCGTAGGATCCGGGACTAGCGGCTACTACGAGCAGTACTTC
>once|-|TRBJ2-3|TRBV10-1
CASSAFSTDTQYF
TGCGCCAGCAGTGCATTCAGCACAGATACGCAGTATTTT
>once|-|TRBJ1-6|TRBV14
CASSQGTFNSPLHF
TGTGCCAGCAGCCAAGGGACATTTAATTCACCCCTCCACTTT
>-|TRBD1|TRBJ2-5|TRBV10-3
CAIGQGASQETQYF
TGTGCCATAGGACAGGGGGCCTCCCAAGAGACCCAGTACTTC
>-|-|TRBJ2-5|TRBV5-1
CASSLVDRVQQETQYF
TGCGCCAGCAGCTTGGTTGACAGAGTCCAGCAAGAGACCCAGTACTTC
>-|-|TRBJ1-4|TRBV6-4
CASSTSESPGKLFF
TGTGCCAGCAGTACTAGTGAAAGCCCCGGAAAACTGTTTTTT
>-|-|TRBJ2-5|TRBV5-3
CARSLRGGPGETQYF
TGTGCCAGAAGCTTAAGGGGGGGGCCTGGAGAGACCCAGTACTTC
>-|TRBD2|TRBJ2-1|TRBV4-3
CASSRVRTSGPYNEQFF
TGCGCCAGCAGCCGGGTTAGGACTAGCGGGCCCTACAATGAGCAGTTCTTC
>-|-|TRBJ1-2|TRBV7-2
CASSPLGGDPTF
TGTGCCAGCAGCCCCCTAGGGGGGGACCCCACCTTC
>-|TRBD2|TRBJ2-3|TRBV13
CASSSPPLSGGTDTQYF
TGTGCCAGCAGCTCCCCCCCCCTTAGCGGGGGCACAGATACGCAGTATTTT
>-|-|TRBJ2-5|TRBV5-6
CASSLAGETQYF
TGTGCCAGCAGCTTAGCTGGAGAGACCCAGTACTTC
>-|TRBD1|TRBJ1-1|TRBV2
CASSGAPGTGANTEAFF
TGTGCCAGCAGTGGGGCCCCCGGGACAGGGGCGAACACTGAAGCTTTCTTT
>few|TRBD1|TRBJ2-1|TRBV10-1
CASSEGTGGNNEQFF
TGCGCCAGCAGTGAGGGGACAGGGGGCAACAATGAGCAGTTCTTC
>-|-|TRBJ1-1|TRBV27
CASSLGGRGEAFF
TGTGCCAGCAGTTTAGGAGGGAGGGGAGAAGCTTTCTTT
>-|TRBD1|TRBJ2-1|TRBV5-6
CASSSGQILSYNEQFF
TGTGCCAGCAGCTCGGGACAGATCCTCTCCTACAATGAGCAGTTCTTC
>-|TRBD2|TRBJ2-5|TRBV27
CASSPSGTSGPETQYF
TGTGCCAGCAGTCCATCGGGGACTAGCGGCCCAGAGACCCAGTACTTC
>-|TRBD1|TRBJ2-1|TRBV10-3
CAVRQGMAYNEQFF
TGTGCCGTCCGACAGGGTATGGCGTACAATGAGCAGTTCTTC
>once|-|TRBJ2-5|TRBV27
CASGSLGRGETQYF
TGTGCCAGCGGATCACTAGGGAGAGGGGAGACCCAGTACTTC
>-|-|TRBJ2-7|TRBV7-8
CASSFRGAGYEQYF
TGTGCCAGCAGCTTCCGGGGGGCCGGCTACGAGCAGTACTTC
>-|-|TRBJ2-7|TRBV7-9
CASSLGDSYEQYF
TGTGCCAGCAGCTTAGGAGACTCCTACGAGCAGTACTTC
>-|TRBD1|TRBJ2-3|TRBV5-1
CASSFGQGQSTDTQYF
TGCGCCAGCAGCTTCGGACAGGGCCAAAGCACAGATACGCAGTATTTT
>-|TRBD2|TRBJ2-3|TRBV7-9
CASSLTPSGGRTDTQYF
TGTGCCAGCAGCTTGACTCCTAGCGGGGGTCGCACAGATACGCAGTATTTT
>-|TRBD2|TRBJ2-1|TRBV5-1
CASSSGLAGGLTTIYNEQFF
TGCGCCAGCAGCTCCGGACTAGCGGGGGGCCTCACCACCATCTACAATGAGCAGTTCTTC